This TCR beta chain was sequenced in a study of post-analysis software for immune sequencing data (dated by TCRdb to between 2014 and 2016). Study-level background: Relapsing-remitting, secondary progressive and progressive-relapsing multiple sclerosis were recorded as disease courses, and subtype annotation was lacking for some patients. The patient repertoires were set against under 13 previously published healthy control repertoires from donors whose ages ranged from roughly 6 to 27 years. A subset of samples was prepared in parallel using single-end sample barcoding, then pooled and co-amplified after Illumina adapter ligation. Beyond this particular receptor, the publication reports: Patients showed significantly higher frequencies than controls for a few TRBV segments, among them TRBV5-6, TRBV5-1 and TRBV20-1. The control group was slightly older than the multiple sclerosis patient group. Direct clustering with F measure revealed strong co-clustering of samples prepared in the same batch, which led to a batch-effect correction. Compared with controls, multiple sclerosis patients had significantly lower normalized Chao1 diversity, a finding suggesting substantial peripheral T-cell clonal expansion.

This clonotype has at least ten counts. Its antigen is not yet known. Within one base of it there is no much larger clone, and no base qualities were kept. The library was produced with PCR. Sequencing was performed on an Illumina HiSeq 2500. Unique molecular identifiers were incorporated into TCR beta cDNA libraries to reduce PCR and sequencing biases. Approximately 500,000 cDNA molecules were obtained for every 1 to 10 million input T cells, so each molecule roughly corresponded to one T cell. The same protocol used for the earlier healthy control dataset was applied to prepare and sequence the patient libraries. Samples belonging to the same batch were prepared together, multiplexed and sequenced on a shared HiSeq lane. The authors' pipeline ran thus. MIGEC was used to process the raw barcoded reads, and molecular identifier groups with only a single read were discarded before consensus assembly and CDR3 extraction. Clonotype tables were post-analysed with VDJtools, and diversity was normalized by down-sampling all datasets to the smallest sample size. Repertoire overlap clustering matched CDR3 amino acid but not nucleotide sequences to correct batch-related cross-sample contamination. TCRdb ran its own pipeline on the public reads, namely fastp trimming at Q25 and MiXCR clone calling, and kept in-frame beta chains. Each CDR3 protein gets just one entry, which takes the most common genes and DNA from the rows behind it. TCRdb's processing, not the authors', yielded these V and J calls. The sample contains under 200,000 distinct CDR3 sequences, around 30% of them found a single time. The ten largest clones take up about 3.4% of the sample.

To demonstrate the VDJtools post-analysis software, TCR beta repertoires were profiled from the peripheral blood of about 13 young patients with multiple sclerosis. Multiple sclerosis patients were children and adolescents aged about 6 to 17 years. Spanning cysteine to phenylalanine, the CDR3 consists of 14 amino acids. Only the CDR3 part of the read is kept: 42 bases, read in frame from the first base. The junction carries 8 bases between V and J, which are trimmed by 5 bases and 0 bases respectively. The germline V gene gives CDR1 as MDHEN and CDR2 as SYDVKM. The rearrangement combines TRBV28 with TRBJ2-1; the D gene remains uncertain. This sequence was found in a girl between 2 and 17 years old with multiple sclerosis. The source material was blood. The DNA sequence follows: TGTGCCAGCAGTAATTTGGCCTCCTACAATGAGCAGTTCTTC. The encoded protein is CASSNLASYNEQFF. This CDR3, with the reference TRBV28 and TRBJ2-1 proteins standing in past its ends, gives the full variable domain DVKVTQSSRYLVKRTGEKVFLECVQDMDHENMFWYRQDPGLGLRLIYFSYDVKMKEKGDIPEGYSVSREKKERFSLILESASTNQTSMYLCASSNLASYNEQFFGPGTRLTVL.